This T cell receptor beta chain emerged from a study of immune characterization of retroperitoneal liposarcoma. This clonotype has just a few counts. V shed 0 bases and J 12 bases; nucleotides not matched to a gene: 15. This CDR3 is 17 amino acids long. CDR1 and CDR2 from the germline V gene are LGHNA and YNFKEQ. TCRdb called the PCR reads again in MiXCR, with one record for every CDR3 protein. Of thousands of distinct CDR3 sequences listed, 25% to 40% were seen once; the top ten hold less than 35%. The TCR was taken from a female donor with retroperitoneal liposarcoma. V usage is TRBV4-2 and J usage is TRBJ2-1, with TRBD2 matching over 9 bases. The sequencing input was tumor tissue. The CDR3 DNA reads as TGTGCCAGCAGCCAAGATCTTGTTCCTAGCGGGGCGGGGGGGCAGTTCTTC. It encodes CASSQDLVPSGAGGQFF.